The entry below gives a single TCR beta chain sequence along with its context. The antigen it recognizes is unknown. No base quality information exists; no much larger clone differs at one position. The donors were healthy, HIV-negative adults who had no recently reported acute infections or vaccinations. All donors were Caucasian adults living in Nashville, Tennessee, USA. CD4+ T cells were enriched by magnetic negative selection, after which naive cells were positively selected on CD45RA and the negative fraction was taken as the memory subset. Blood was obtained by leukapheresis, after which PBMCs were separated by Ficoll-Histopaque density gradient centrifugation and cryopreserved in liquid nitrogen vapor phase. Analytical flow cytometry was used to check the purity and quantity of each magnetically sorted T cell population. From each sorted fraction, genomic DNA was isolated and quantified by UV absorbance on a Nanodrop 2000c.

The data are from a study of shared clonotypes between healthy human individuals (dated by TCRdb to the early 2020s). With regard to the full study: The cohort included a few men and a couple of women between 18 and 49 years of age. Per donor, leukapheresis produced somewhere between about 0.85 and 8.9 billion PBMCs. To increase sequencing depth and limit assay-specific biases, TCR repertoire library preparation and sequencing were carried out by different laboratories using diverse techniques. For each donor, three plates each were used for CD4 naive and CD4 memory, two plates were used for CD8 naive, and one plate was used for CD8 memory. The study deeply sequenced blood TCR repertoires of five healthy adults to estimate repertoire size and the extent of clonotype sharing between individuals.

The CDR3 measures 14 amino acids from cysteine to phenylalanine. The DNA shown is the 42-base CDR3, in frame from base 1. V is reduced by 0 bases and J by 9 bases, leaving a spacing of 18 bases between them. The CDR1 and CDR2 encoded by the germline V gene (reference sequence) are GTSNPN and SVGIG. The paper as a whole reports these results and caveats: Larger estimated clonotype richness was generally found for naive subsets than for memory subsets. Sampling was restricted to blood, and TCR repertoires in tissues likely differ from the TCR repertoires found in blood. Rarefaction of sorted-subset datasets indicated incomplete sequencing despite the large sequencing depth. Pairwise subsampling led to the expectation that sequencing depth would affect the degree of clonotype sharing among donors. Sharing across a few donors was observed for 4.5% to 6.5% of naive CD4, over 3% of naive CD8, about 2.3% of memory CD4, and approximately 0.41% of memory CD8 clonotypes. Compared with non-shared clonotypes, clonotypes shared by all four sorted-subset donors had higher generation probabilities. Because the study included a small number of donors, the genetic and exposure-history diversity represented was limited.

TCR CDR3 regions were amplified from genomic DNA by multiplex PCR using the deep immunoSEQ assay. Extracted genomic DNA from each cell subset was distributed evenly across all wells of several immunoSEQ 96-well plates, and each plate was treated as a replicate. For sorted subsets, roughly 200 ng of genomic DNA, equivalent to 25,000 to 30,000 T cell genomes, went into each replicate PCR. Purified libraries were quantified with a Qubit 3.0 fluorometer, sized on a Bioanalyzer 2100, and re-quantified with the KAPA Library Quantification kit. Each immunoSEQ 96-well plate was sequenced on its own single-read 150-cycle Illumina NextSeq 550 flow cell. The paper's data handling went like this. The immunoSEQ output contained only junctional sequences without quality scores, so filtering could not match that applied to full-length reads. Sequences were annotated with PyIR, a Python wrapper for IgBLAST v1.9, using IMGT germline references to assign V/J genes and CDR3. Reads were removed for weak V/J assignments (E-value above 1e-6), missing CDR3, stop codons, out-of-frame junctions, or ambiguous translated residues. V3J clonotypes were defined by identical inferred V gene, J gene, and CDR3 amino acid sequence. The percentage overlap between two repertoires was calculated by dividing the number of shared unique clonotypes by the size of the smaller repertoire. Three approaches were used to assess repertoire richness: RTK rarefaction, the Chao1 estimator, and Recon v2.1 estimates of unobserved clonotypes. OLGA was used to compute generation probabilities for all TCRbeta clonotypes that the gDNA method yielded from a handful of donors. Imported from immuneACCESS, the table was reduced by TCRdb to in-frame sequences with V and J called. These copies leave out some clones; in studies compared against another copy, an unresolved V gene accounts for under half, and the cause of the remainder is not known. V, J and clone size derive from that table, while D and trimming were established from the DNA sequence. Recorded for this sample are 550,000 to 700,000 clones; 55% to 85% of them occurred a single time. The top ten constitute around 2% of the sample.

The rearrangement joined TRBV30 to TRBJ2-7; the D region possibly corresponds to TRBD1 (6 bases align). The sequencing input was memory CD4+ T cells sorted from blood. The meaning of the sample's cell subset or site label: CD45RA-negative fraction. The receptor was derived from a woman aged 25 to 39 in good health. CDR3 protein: CAWSVQGVPLGQYF. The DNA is TGTGCCTGGAGTGTACAGGGCGTTCCCTTAGGGCAGTACTTC. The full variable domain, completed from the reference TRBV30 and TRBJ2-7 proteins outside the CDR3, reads SQTIHQWPATLVQPVGSPLSLECTVEGTSNPNLYWYRQAAGRGLQLLFYSVGIGQISSEVPQNLSASRPQDRQFILSSKKLLLSDSGFYLCAWSVQGVPLGQYFGPGTRLTVT.